Sequencing of this T cell receptor beta chain was carried out in a study of cytomegalovirus exposure and HLA in healthy donors. Study-level information: Genetic ancestry analysis placed under 90% of the 398 donors that were genotyped in the Caucasian-associated cluster. Findings and limits, study-wide: Later genetic work tied a missense DCLRE1C variant to beta-chain V and J trimming. One later analysis reportedly identified an Asian-associated ancestry cluster that showed fewer N-insertions than the roughly 620-donor mean.

13 Jbeta primers and 60 Vbeta primers were used for the PCR. Measured with immunoSEQ multiplex PCR; TCRdb has only the in-frame clones, and not every one. The record lists some 120,000 clones, of which the ten most abundant hold less than 3.5%. The V gene's germline CDR1 is SQVTM and CDR2 ANQGSEA. Trimming stripped 7 bases from V and 7 bases from J, with 16 bases between. CDR3 length: 13 amino acids. With respect to this clone: What it binds is unknown.

The receptor comes from a man aged 25-45 years in good health and CMV-seronegative. The specimen sequenced was PBMCs. The V call is TRBV29-1, the J call TRBJ2-2, with D perhaps TRBD2 (7 bases). Written as DNA, the CDR3 is TGCAGCGCTGCGGCGGGGGCCCACGGGGAGCTGTTTTTT. Translating gives CSAAAGAHGELFF.